This T cell receptor beta chain was sequenced for a study of identifying expanded T cells in peripheral blood. Study-wide findings and caveats: Differentially abundant clones: about 1.2 between replicates, about 16 at two to three weeks, 19 to 20 at four.

This CDR3 region has 13 residues. Germline CDR1 reads MNHEY; CDR2 reads SVGAGI. V gave up 6 bases and J gave up 2 bases, with 10 bases separating them. Libraries were prepared by immunoSEQ multiplex PCR; TCRdb keeps only in-frame clonotypes and omits some of them. Among 90,000 to 110,000 clones listed, 88% were seen once. As to this clone: The antigen is not known.

This receptor was obtained from a person aged 18 to 75 in good health. The chain is built from TRBV6-5 and TRBJ1-2; tentatively, D is TRBD1 (5 bases). The sequenced sample was blood. The CDR3 spells CASSAGANYGYTF. The CDR3 region has the DNA TGTGCCAGCAGCGCCGGGGCCAACTATGGCTACACCTTC.